This TCR beta chain was sequenced during a study of cytomegalovirus exposure and HLA in healthy donors. Study-wide points: In a later analysis, TCR beta V- and J-gene trimming was associated with a missense DCLRE1C variant. Some TCR beta chains (roughly 160 of them) were listed as cytomegalovirus-associated. Relative to equally common others, HLA-associated TCR beta chains showed greater clonal expansion in a later analysis.

Remarks on this clone: What it binds is unknown.

PCR was performed using 60 Vbeta and 13 Jbeta primers. Data came from immunoSEQ multiplex PCR; TCRdb stores just in-frame clones and leaves some out. The sample includes roughly 120,000 clones, 79% of them seen just once. This TCR was recovered from a man between 18 and 35 years old in good health and CMV-seronegative. The sample comprised PBMCs.

The CDR3 bases are TGTGCCAGCAGCCTCCACGGGGGAGGGAATGGCGGGGAGCTGTTTTTT. It codes for CASSLHGGGNGGELFF. J is TRBJ2-2 and V is TRBV7-2; TRBD2 agrees at 7 bases. V lost 5 bases, J lost 7 bases, and 13 bases stayed unmatched. Looked up from germline, CDR1 is SGHTA and CDR2 is FQGNSA. This CDR3 contains 16 residues.